This TCR beta chain derives from a study of CD8 T cells in Susac syndrome. Negative isolation was applied to CD8+ and CD4+ T cells, and FACS enrichment was applied to TEMRA cells. This CDR3 contains 13 residues. V lost 7 bases and J lost 4, with 16 bases in between. CDR1 and CDR2 (germline): SQVTM, ANQGSEA. RNA amounts of about 0.5 to 1 ug underwent reverse transcription with random hexamers. One entry per CDR3 protein results from TCRdb running MiXCR on the immunoSEQ multiplex PCR reads. This table holds 160,000 or so distinct CDR3 sequences, approximately 94% found once. The sequenced material came from CD4+ T cells from PBMCs. The sequence derives from a human donor with multiple sclerosis. The chain has TRBV29-1 and TRBJ1-1; D possibly corresponds to TRBD1 (5 bases). The DNA for the CDR3 is TGCAGCGGGGGGACCAATTGGGGCACTGAAGCTTTCTTT. This sequence encodes CSGGTNWGTEAFF.